The entry below gives a single T cell receptor (beta chain) sequence along with its context. The data originate from a study of blood T cell repertoires in COVID-19. About the research overall: Specimens from acute and convalescent COVID-19 originated in the United States, Italy and Spain. PBMCs, B-cell-depleted T cells, or T cells provided the cDNA or gDNA that made up the material.

Original data processing: Quantification of nucleated cells was approximated via reference gene primer amplification. Using immunoSEQ multiplex PCR, the repertoire was profiled, and TCRdb retains in-frame clones only, with some absent. D and trimming come from the DNA, and the V and J calls and clone size come from that table. Of around 250,000 clones in the sample, more than 75% were seen once. This CDR3 spans 13 amino acids. The germline CDR1 and CDR2 sequences are SQVTM and ANQGSEA. V was clipped by 4 bases and J by 2 bases, with 9 bases between them. The source material was peripheral blood. The receptor was derived from an elderly man with acute or convalescent COVID-19. The chain recombines TRBV29-1 with TRBJ1-5; D remains unclear. The CDR3 DNA reads TGCAGCGTTGGGCAGGCTGGCAATCAGCCCCAGCATTTT. Its translation: CSVGQAGNQPQHF. The entire variable domain, with the rest obtained from reference TRBV29-1 and TRBJ1-5, is as follows: SAVISQKPSRDICQRGTSLTIQCQVDSQVTMMFWYRQQPGQSLTLIATANQGSEATYESGFVIDKFPISRPNLTFSTLTVSNMSPEDSSIYLCSVGQAGNQPQHFGDGTRLSIL.